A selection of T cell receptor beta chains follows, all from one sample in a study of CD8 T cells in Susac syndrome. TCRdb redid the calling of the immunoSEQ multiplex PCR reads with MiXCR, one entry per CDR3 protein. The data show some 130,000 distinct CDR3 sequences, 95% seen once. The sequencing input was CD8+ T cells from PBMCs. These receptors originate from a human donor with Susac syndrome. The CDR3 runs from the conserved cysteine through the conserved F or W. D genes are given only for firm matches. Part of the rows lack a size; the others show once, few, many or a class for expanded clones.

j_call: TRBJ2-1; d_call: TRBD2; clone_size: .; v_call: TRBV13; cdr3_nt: TGTGCCAGCAGCTCCCCACTAGCGGGAGTCTCCTACAATGAGCAGTTCTTC; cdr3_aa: CASSSPLAGVSYNEQFF
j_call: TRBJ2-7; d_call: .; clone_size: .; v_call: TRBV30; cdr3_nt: TGTGCCTGGACCGGGGAGCCAACGTACCACGAGCAGTACTTC; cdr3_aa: CAWTGEPTYHEQYF
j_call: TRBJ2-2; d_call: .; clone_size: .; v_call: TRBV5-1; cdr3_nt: TGCGCCAGCAGCTTGGCCGCAGGGCTAGAGGGCCCCGGGGAGCTGTTTTTT; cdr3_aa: CASSLAAGLEGPGELFF
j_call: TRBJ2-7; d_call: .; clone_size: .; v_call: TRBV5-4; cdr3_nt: TGTGCCAGCAAAGGACCGACAACCTACGAGCAGTACTTC; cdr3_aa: CASKGPTTYEQYF
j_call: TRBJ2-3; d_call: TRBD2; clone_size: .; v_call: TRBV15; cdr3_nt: TGTGCCACCAGCAGGGAACTAGCGGGAGGTACAGATACGCAGTATTTT; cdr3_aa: CATSRELAGGTDTQYF
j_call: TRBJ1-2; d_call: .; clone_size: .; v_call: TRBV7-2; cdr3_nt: TGTGCCAGCAGCTTATCGGGGATCCCACCTATGGACTATGGCTACACCTTC; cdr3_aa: CASSLSGIPPMDYGYTF
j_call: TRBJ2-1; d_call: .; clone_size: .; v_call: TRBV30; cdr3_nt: TGTGCCTGGAGTGTACGAGTTGGCGAGCAGTTCTTC; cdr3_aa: CAWSVRVGEQFF
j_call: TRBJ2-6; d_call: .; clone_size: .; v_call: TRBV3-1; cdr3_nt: TGTGCCAGCAGCCCCCCAGTCCTCCAGCTCCTCCTAACTGGTGGGGCCAACGTCCTGACTTTC; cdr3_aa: CASSPPVLQLLLTGGANVLTF
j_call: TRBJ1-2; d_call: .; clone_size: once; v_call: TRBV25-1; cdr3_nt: TGTGCCAGCGCAAACGTCTGGGGTCGGGGCTACACCTTC; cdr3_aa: CASANVWGRGYTF
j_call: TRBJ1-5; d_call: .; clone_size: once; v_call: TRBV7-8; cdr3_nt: TGTGCCAGCAGCTTAGCGGTGTCCAATCAGCCCCAGCATTTT; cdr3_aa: CASSLAVSNQPQHF
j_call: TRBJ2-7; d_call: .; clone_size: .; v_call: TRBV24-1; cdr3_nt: TGTGCCACCAGTGACCCGATTCGCGGCACCACCTACGAGCAGTACTTC; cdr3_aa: CATSDPIRGTTYEQYF
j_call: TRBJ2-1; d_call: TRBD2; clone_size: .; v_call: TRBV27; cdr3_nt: TGTGCCAGCAGCATCCTACTAGCGGGAGGTTTGAATGAGCAGTTCTTC; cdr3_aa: CASSILLAGGLNEQFF
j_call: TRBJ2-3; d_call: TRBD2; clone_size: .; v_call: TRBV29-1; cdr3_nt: TGCAGCGTAGCCGGGACTAGCGGGAGCGGAGGCACAGATACGCAGTATTTT; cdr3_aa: CSVAGTSGSGGTDTQYF
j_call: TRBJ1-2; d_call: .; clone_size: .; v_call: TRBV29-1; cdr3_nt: TGCAGCGTTGAATCAGGGAGGGGCTACACCTTC; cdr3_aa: CSVESGRGYTF
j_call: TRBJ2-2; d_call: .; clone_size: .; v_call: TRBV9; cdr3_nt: TGTGCCAGCAGCGTAACCGGCGGGGAGCTGTTTTTT; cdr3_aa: CASSVTGGELFF
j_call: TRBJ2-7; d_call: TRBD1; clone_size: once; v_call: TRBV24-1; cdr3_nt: TGTGCCACCAGTGGCAACTCCGGGACAGCCTCCTACGAGCAGTACTTC; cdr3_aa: CATSGNSGTASYEQYF
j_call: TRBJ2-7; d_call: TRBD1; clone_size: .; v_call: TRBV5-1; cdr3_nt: TGCGCCAGCAGCTTTACGACAGGGTCCTACGAGCAGTACTTC; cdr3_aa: CASSFTTGSYEQYF
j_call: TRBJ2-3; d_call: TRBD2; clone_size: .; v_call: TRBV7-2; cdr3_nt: TGTGCCAGCAGCTTAGCGGTACTAGCGGGACCCACGGGGGGTAGCGCAGATACGCAGTATTTT; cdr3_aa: CASSLAVLAGPTGGSADTQYF
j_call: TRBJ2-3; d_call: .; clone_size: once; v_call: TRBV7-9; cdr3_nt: TGTGCCACCTTGATGGGCACAGATACGCAGTATTTT; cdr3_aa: CATLMGTDTQYF
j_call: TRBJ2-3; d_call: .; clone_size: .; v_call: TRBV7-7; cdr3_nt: TGTGCCATAGCGGAATCTAGCACAGATACGCAGTATTTT; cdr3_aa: CAIAESSTDTQYF
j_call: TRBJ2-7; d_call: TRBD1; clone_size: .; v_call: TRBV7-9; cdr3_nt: TGTGCCAGCAGCTCTACCGGGACAGGTTCCTACGAGCAGTACTTC; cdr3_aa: CASSSTGTGSYEQYF
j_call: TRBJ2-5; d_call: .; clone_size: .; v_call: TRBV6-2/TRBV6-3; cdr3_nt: TGTGCCAGCAGTTACATCCTGGAAGAGACCCAGTACTTC; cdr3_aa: CASSYILEETQYF
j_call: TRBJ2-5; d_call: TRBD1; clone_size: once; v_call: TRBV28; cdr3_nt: TGTGCCAGCAGTCTAGACAGGGAAGGGAAAGAGACCCAGTACTTC; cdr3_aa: CASSLDREGKETQYF
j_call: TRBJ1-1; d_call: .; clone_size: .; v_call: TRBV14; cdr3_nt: TGTGCCAGCAGCCCCAGGGGCGCCTTGGGTGCTTTCTTT; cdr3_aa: CASSPRGALGAFF
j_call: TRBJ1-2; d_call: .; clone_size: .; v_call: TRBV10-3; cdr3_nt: TGTGCCATCTTACAGGCAGGTGGCTACACCTTC; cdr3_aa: CAILQAGGYTF
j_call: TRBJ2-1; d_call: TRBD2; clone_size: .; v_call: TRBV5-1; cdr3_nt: TGCGCCAGCAGCTCAGGCACTAGCGGGAGTGGCGAGCAGTTCTTC; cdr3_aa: CASSSGTSGSGEQFF
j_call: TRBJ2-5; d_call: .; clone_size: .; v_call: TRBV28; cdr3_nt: TGTGCCAGCAGTTCTAGTGGGGAGACCCAGTACTTC; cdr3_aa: CASSSSGETQYF
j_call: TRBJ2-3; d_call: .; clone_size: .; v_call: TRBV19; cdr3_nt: TGTGCCACCAGGGAACTAGTCACGCAGTATTTT; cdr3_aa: CATRELVTQYF
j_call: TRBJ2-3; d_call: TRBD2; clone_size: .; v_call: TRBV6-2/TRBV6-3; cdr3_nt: TGTGCCAGCAGTCCTAGCGGGAGCGGTACAGATACGCAGTATTTT; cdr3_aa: CASSPSGSGTDTQYF
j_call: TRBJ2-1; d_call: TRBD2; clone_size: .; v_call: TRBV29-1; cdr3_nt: TGCAGCGAGAAGCGGGAGGGGCATGAGCAGTTCTTC; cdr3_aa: CSEKREGHEQFF
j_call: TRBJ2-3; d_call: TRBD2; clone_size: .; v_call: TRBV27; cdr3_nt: TGTGCCAGCGGCCGCCCGGGACTAGAATATGCAGATACGCAGTATTTT; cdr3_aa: CASGRPGLEYADTQYF
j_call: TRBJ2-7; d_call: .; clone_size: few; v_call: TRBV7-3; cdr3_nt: TGTGCCAGCAGCTTGGGGGGCGGGGACGAGCAGTACTTC; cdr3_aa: CASSLGGGDEQYF
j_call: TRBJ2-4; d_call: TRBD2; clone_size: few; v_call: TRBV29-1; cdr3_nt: TGCAGCGCCGACGGACTAGCGGGAGGTGGGGACATTCAGTACTTC; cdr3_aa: CSADGLAGGGDIQYF
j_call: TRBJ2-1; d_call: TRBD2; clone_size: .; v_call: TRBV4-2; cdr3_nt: TGTGCCAGCAGGGCTAGCGGGAATGAGCAGTTCTTC; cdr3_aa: CASRASGNEQFF
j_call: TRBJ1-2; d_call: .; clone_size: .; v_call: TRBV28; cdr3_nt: TGTGCCAGCAGTCCGCCGGGCCCAATCCAAGGCTACACCTTC; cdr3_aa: CASSPPGPIQGYTF
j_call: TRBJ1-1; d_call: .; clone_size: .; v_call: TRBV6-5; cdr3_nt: TGTGCCAGCAGTTCTGTCGACACTGAAGCTTTCTTT; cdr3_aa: CASSSVDTEAFF
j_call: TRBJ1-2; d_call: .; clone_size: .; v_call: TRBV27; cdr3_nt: TGTGCCAGCAGTTTAATGGGAAACTATGGCTACACCTTC; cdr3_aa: CASSLMGNYGYTF
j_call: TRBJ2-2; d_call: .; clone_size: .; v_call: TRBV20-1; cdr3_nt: TGCAGTGCTATCGGGGCCGGGGAGCTGTTTTTT; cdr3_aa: CSAIGAGELFF
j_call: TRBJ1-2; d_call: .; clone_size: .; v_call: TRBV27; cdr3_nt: TGTGCCAGCACCGAAAACCAGGGACTCCTTAGCGGCTACACCTTC; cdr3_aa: CASTENQGLLSGYTF
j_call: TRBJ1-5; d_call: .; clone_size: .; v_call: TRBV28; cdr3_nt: TGTGCCAGCATCAATCAGGGATCGAGGCAGCCCCAGCATTTT; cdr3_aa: CASINQGSRQPQHF
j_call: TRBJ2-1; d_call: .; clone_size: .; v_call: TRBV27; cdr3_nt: TGTGCCAGCAGTTTATCAGGTGACAGTACTTACAATGAGCAGTTCTTC; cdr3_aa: CASSLSGDSTYNEQFF
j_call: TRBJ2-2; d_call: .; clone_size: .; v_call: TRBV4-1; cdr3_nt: TGCGCCAGCAGGTGGCGGCAGAACACCGGGGAGCTGTTTTTT; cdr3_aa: CASRWRQNTGELFF
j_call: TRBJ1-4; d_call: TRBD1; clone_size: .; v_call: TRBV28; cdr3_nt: TGTGCCAGCGAACCCGACAGGGTTGATGAAAAACTGTTTTTT; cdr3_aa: CASEPDRVDEKLFF
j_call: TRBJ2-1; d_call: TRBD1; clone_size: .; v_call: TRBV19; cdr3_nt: TGTGCCAGTAGATTCGACAGGGGGCCCTACAATGAGCAGTTCTTC; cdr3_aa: CASRFDRGPYNEQFF
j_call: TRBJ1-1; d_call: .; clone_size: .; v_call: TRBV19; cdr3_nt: TGTGCCAGTAGTATAGATCCCAGGGCGGCTGAAGCTTTCTTT; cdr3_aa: CASSIDPRAAEAFF
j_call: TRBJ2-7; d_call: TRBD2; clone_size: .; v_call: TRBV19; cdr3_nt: TGTGCCAGCTGTACAGCTGGCGGGAGTTGGTGCGAGCAGTACTTC; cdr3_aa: CASCTAGGSWCEQYF
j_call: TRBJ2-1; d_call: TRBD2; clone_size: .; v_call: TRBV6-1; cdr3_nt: TGTGCCAGCACCATTAGTCTTCTGGCTAGCGGGAGGGCGGGTGAGCAGTTCTTC; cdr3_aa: CASTISLLASGRAGEQFF
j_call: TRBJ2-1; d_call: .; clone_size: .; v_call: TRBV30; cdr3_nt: TGTGCCTGGATACCAGAGGAAAGTAACTCCTACAATGAGCAGTTCTTC; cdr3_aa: CAWIPEESNSYNEQFF
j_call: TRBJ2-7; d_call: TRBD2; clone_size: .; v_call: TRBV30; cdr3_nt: TGTGCCTGGAAGGCTAGCGGGTACGAGCAGTACTTC; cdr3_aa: CAWKASGYEQYF
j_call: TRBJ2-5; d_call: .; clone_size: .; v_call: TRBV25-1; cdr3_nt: TGTGCCAGCAAGGGTCTAGATGAGCTTACAACCCCGGAGACCCAGTACTTC; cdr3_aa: CASKGLDELTTPETQYF
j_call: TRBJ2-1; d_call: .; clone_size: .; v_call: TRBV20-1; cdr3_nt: TGCAGTGCTAGGCCTGAGCTAGCGCCCGACAATGAGCAGTTCTTC; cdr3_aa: CSARPELAPDNEQFF
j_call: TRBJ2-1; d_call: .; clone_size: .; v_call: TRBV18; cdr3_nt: TGTGCCAGCCTAGAGTACAATGAGCAGTTCTTC; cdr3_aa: CASLEYNEQFF
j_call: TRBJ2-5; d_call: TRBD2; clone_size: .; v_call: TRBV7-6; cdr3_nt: TGTGCCAGCAGCTTAAGTCCCCACCCTTTAAGCGGGAGAGAGACCCAGTACTTC; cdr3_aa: CASSLSPHPLSGRETQYF